Shown below are 15 T cell receptor beta chains from a single sample sequenced in a study of blood T cell repertoires in COVID-19. The protocol was immunoSEQ multiplex PCR, while the TCRdb copy is restricted to in-frame clones and leaves out a portion. The sample contains some 380,000 clones, over 75% of which appear only once. What was sequenced was PBMCs or T cells enriched from blood (not recorded which). These receptors were collected from a young man who had recovered from COVID-19.

V is TRBV5-1 and J is TRBJ1-3; maybe TRBD1 (5 bases). The CDR3 runs to 16 residues. The germline gives CDR1 SGHRS, CDR2 YFSETQ. V was clipped by 0 bases and J by 3 bases, with 13 bases between them. The CDR3 sequence is CASSLGPQGSGNTIYF. The CDR3 DNA reads as TGCGCCAGCAGCTTGGGCCCCCAGGGAAGTGGAAACACCATATATTTT.

This chain uses TRBV4-1 with TRBJ1-1, with 8 bases matching TRBD1. V lost 1 base to trimming and J lost 4 bases; unmatched junction nucleotides: 5. Germline CDR1 and CDR2: MGHRA and YSYEKL. This CDR3 comprises 15 residues. This CDR3 reads CASSQVQGEGTEAFF. The CDR3 nucleotides are TGCGCCAGCAGCCAAGTACAGGGGGAAGGCACTGAAGCTTTCTTT.

This rearrangement joins TRBV3-1 (or the pseudogene TRBV3-2) to TRBJ1-1; D is possibly TRBD1 (5 bases). CDR1 and CDR2 (germline): LGHDT, YNNKEL (reference sequence). The length of the CDR3 is 14 residues. V was trimmed by 3 bases and J by 2 bases, leaving 10 bases between them. CDR3 in DNA: TGTGCCAGCAGCCAGGATCAGGGAAACACTGAAGCTTTCTTT. Its translation is CASSQDQGNTEAFF.

The chain carries TRBV27 and TRBJ1-5; 7 nucleotides agree with TRBD1. The CDR3 covers 14 residues. With 6 bases clipped from V and 3 bases from J, the junction kept 5 bases outside the gene matches. Germline assignment: CDR1 MNHEY and CDR2 SMNVEV (reference sequence). CDR3 loop: CASRRTGDNQPQHF. The CDR3 DNA sequence: TGTGCCAGCAGACGGACAGGTGACAATCAGCCCCAGCATTTT.

This chain links TRBV30 with TRBJ1-5; possible D gene TRBD1, 6 bases. The CDR3 covers 12 residues. Germline V lookup: CDR1 GTSNPN, CDR2 SVGIG (reference sequence). V was trimmed by 8 bases and J by 7 bases, leaving 15 bases between them. CDR3 sequence reads: CAEGEGGQPQHF. The CDR3 nucleotides are TGTGCCGAGGGGGAGGGAGGGCAGCCCCAGCATTTT.

The J gene is TRBJ1-1, the V gene TRBV21-1; TRBD1, the table's D call, lacks a check against the DNA. TRBV21-1 constitutes a pseudogene. The CDR3 has 15 residues. Here the CDR3 DNA reads TGTGCCAGCAGCAAATCCGGACAGGGCCGGACTGAAGCTTTCTTT. As protein: CASSKSGQGRTEAFF.

This clone was detected only once. The rearrangement uses TRBV2 and TRBJ1-4; perhaps TRBD1 as D (5 bases). The CDR3 is 14 amino acids. V was cut by 5 bases and J by 7 bases, with 14 bases left in between. Germline V gene sequence: CDR1 SNHLY, CDR2 FYNNEI. For the CDR3, the DNA is TGTGCCAGCAGTCTCAGGGAGGTGGGTGAAAAACTGTTTTTT. It encodes CASSLREVGEKLFF.

This chain uses TRBV6-5 with TRBJ2-1, with TRBD2 matching over 9 bases. V dropped 4 bases and J dropped 8; count of bases not matched to a gene: 9. CDR1 is MNHEY, CDR2 SVGAGI, per germline. The CDR3 runs 15 residues. This CDR3 is CASSSTGGGADEQFF. The CDR3 bases are TGTGCCAGCAGTTCGACGGGCGGGGGGGCCGATGAGCAGTTCTTC.

This sequence joins TRBV2 and TRBJ2-3; 7 bases align to TRBD1. Unmatched junction bases numbered 3, after V lost 4 bases and J lost 5 bases. This CDR3 contains 13 residues. CDR1 and CDR2 from the germline V gene are SNHLY and FYNNEI. CDR3 sequence: CASSVGQVDTQYF. The CDR3 nucleotides read TGTGCCAGCAGTGTAGGACAGGTAGATACGCAGTATTTT.

V gene TRBV5-4 combines with J gene TRBJ2-5; no clear D gene. Deletions cut 2 bases from V and 2 bases from J, with 13 bases between. Germline lookup yields CDR1 SGHNT and CDR2 YYREEE (reference sequence). The CDR3 is made up of 15 amino acids. CDR3 in amino acids: CASSLQLPKQETQYF. The CDR3 DNA reads as TGTGCCAGCAGCTTACAGTTACCTAAACAAGAGACCCAGTACTTC.

This clone occurred once. This sequence joins TRBV27 and TRBJ2-1; 9 nucleotides line up with TRBD2. The J segment lost 3 bases and the V segment lost 0 bases, leaving 3 bases of the junction unmatched. The CDR3 totals 16 residues. Germline assignment: CDR1 MNHEY and CDR2 SMNVEV (reference sequence). This CDR3 reads CASSLSAGGLYNEQFF. CDR3 DNA sequence: TGTGCCAGCAGTTTATCGGCGGGGGGGCTCTACAATGAGCAGTTCTTC.

The chain carries TRBV30 and TRBJ2-3, with D unclear. V lost 3 bases and J 2 bases, leaving 9 bases between the germline ends. Germline V gene sequence: CDR1 GTSNPN, CDR2 SVGIG (reference sequence). This CDR3 is 13 amino acids long. As DNA, the CDR3 is TGTGCCTGGAGGACATTCTCCACAGATACGCAGTATTTT. The encoded protein is CAWRTFSTDTQYF. The entire variable domain, with the rest obtained from reference TRBV30 and TRBJ2-3, is as follows: SQTIHQWPATLVQPVGSPLSLECTVEGTSNPNLYWYRQAAGRGLQLLFYSVGIGQISSEVPQNLSASRPQDRQFILSSKKLLLSDSGFYLCAWRTFSTDTQYFGPGTRLTVL.

The CDR3 DNA sequence: TGTGCCAGTAGTCCTAGGGCTAGCGGATACGAGCAGTACTTC. Its translation is CASSPRASGYEQYF. This chain links TRBV19 with TRBJ2-7, with TRBD2 matching 7 bases. With V trimmed by 5 bases and J by 4 bases, 8 bases remained unmatched. CDR3 length: 14 amino acids. Germline V gives CDR1 LNHDA, CDR2 SQIVND (reference sequence).

The V and J genes are TRBV7-2 and TRBJ2-7; TRBD2 matches at 10 bases. With V trimmed by 1 base and J by 6 bases, 6 bases remained unmatched. Germline loops: CDR1 SGHTA, CDR2 FQGNSA. This CDR3 spans 15 amino acids. CDR3 residues: CASSLVASGGAEQYF. CDR3 DNA sequence: TGTGCCAGCAGCTTAGTGGCTAGCGGGGGCGCCGAGCAGTACTTC.

The rearrangement uses TRBV27 and TRBJ2-7, with TRBD2 as a possible D gene (7 bases). CDR1 and CDR2 from the germline V gene are MNHEY and SMNVEV (reference sequence). V lost 6 bases and J lost 11, with 26 bases in between. CDR3 size: 15 residues. This chain's CDR3 is CASSQRGGGSDGEYF. The CDR3 DNA reads TGTGCCAGCAGCCAAAGAGGGGGGGGGTCCGACGGCGAGTACTTC.